A selection of T cell receptor beta chains follows, all from one sample in a study of blood T cell repertoires in COVID-19. Method: immunoSEQ multiplex PCR; TCRdb's copy keeps in-frame clones and lacks some. The data show some 320,000 clones, more than 75% seen once. Material for sequencing was PBMCs or T cells enriched from blood (not recorded which). All receptors derive from a man aged 55 to 70 who had recovered from COVID-19. The CDR3 runs from the conserved cysteine through the conserved F or W. Fields, in order: J gene, D gene, V gene, clone size, CDR3 protein, CDR3 DNA. D genes are given only for firm matches. Expanded clones are given a class, and other clones once, few, many or no size at all.

J gene: TRBJ1-6
D gene: .
V gene: TRBV3-1/TRBV3-2
clone size: .
CDR3 protein: CASSQAVNRSPLHF
CDR3 DNA: TGTGCCAGCAGCCAAGCGGTCAATCGCTCACCCCTCCACTTT

J gene: TRBJ1-6
D gene: .
V gene: TRBV19
clone size: .
CDR3 protein: CASSPSRLGNSPLHF
CDR3 DNA: TGTGCCAGTAGTCCTTCGAGGCTTGGGAATTCACCCCTCCACTTT

J gene: TRBJ1-6
D gene: .
V gene: TRBV16
clone size: .
CDR3 protein: CASTSGWPYNSPLHF
CDR3 DNA: TGTGCCAGCACCTCAGGGTGGCCTTATAATTCACCCCTCCACTTT

J gene: TRBJ1-2
D gene: TRBD1
V gene: TRBV4-3
clone size: .
CDR3 protein: CASSQGTGAGYGYTF
CDR3 DNA: TGCGCCAGCAGCCAGGGGACAGGGGCAGGCTATGGCTACACCTTC

J gene: TRBJ2-1
D gene: .
V gene: TRBV11-3
clone size: .
CDR3 protein: CASSRPVYSSYNEQFF
CDR3 DNA: TGTGCCAGCAGCCGACCTGTCTACAGCTCCTACAATGAGCAGTTCTTC

J gene: TRBJ2-1
D gene: TRBD1
V gene: TRBV6-5
clone size: once
CDR3 protein: CASSYGDRENEQFF
CDR3 DNA: TGTGCCAGCAGTTACGGGGACAGGGAGAATGAGCAGTTCTTC

J gene: TRBJ1-4
D gene: TRBD1
V gene: TRBV6-5
clone size: .
CDR3 protein: CASSYSGTVDEKLFF
CDR3 DNA: TGTGCCAGCAGTTATTCCGGGACAGTGGACGAAAAACTGTTTTTT

J gene: TRBJ1-5
D gene: .
V gene: TRBV2
clone size: .
CDR3 protein: CASSEGLGGKQPQHF
CDR3 DNA: TGTGCCAGCAGTGAAGGATTAGGAGGGAAACAGCCCCAGCATTTT

J gene: TRBJ1-4
D gene: .
V gene: TRBV12-3/TRBV12-4
clone size: .
CDR3 protein: CASQVLNEKLFF
CDR3 DNA: TGTGCCAGTCAGGTCCTTAATGAAAAACTGTTTTTT

J gene: TRBJ2-5
D gene: .
V gene: TRBV5-6
clone size: .
CDR3 protein: CASSSGQQGQKQETQYF
CDR3 DNA: TGTGCCAGCAGCTCGGGCCAGCAGGGACAAAAACAAGAGACCCAGTACTTC

J gene: TRBJ2-1
D gene: .
V gene: TRBV10-2
clone size: .
CDR3 protein: CASSGAFKLYNEQFF
CDR3 DNA: TGCGCCAGCAGTGGGGCTTTCAAGCTCTACAATGAGCAGTTCTTC

J gene: TRBJ1-2
D gene: .
V gene: TRBV4-2
clone size: .
CDR3 protein: CASSLQGKTGYTF
CDR3 DNA: TGTGCCAGCAGCCTACAGGGTAAGACTGGCTACACCTTC

J gene: TRBJ2-5
D gene: .
V gene: TRBV5-1
clone size: .
CDR3 protein: CASSIQGLETQYF
CDR3 DNA: TGCGCCAGCAGCATCCAGGGGCTCGAGACCCAGTACTTC

J gene: TRBJ1-2
D gene: .
V gene: TRBV5-4
clone size: .
CDR3 protein: CASSFSSGEYGYTF
CDR3 DNA: TGTGCCAGCAGCTTCTCGTCGGGGGAGTATGGCTACACCTTC

J gene: TRBJ1-3
D gene: TRBD1
V gene: TRBV3-1/TRBV3-2
clone size: .
CDR3 protein: CASSQSGTGVLAGNTIYF
CDR3 DNA: TGTGCCAGCAGCCAATCTGGGACAGGGGTTTTAGCTGGAAACACCATATATTTT

J gene: TRBJ2-2
D gene: .
V gene: TRBV24-1
clone size: .
CDR3 protein: CATSPGTATGELFF
CDR3 DNA: TGTGCCACCAGCCCGGGGACTGCCACCGGGGAGCTGTTTTTT

J gene: TRBJ2-7
D gene: TRBD1
V gene: TRBV10-3
clone size: .
CDR3 protein: CAISDTGTGGYEQYF
CDR3 DNA: TGTGCCATCAGTGATACCGGGACAGGAGGCTACGAGCAGTACTTC

J gene: TRBJ1-2
D gene: .
V gene: TRBV30
clone size: .
CDR3 protein: CAWSADYYGYTF
CDR3 DNA: TGTGCCTGGAGTGCCGACTACTATGGCTACACCTTC

J gene: TRBJ1-2
D gene: .
V gene: TRBV27
clone size: .
CDR3 protein: CASSLGRLGRGNYGYTF
CDR3 DNA: TGTGCCAGCAGTTTAGGAAGGCTGGGGCGCGGTAACTATGGCTACACCTTC

J gene: TRBJ1-3
D gene: .
V gene: TRBV6-1
clone size: once
CDR3 protein: CASSDSGFGNTIYF
CDR3 DNA: TGTGCCAGCAGTGATTCGGGGTTTGGAAACACCATATATTTT

J gene: TRBJ2-7
D gene: .
V gene: TRBV11-2
clone size: .
CDR3 protein: CASSLGQYYEQYF
CDR3 DNA: TGTGCCAGCAGCTTGGGCCAGTATTACGAGCAGTACTTC

J gene: TRBJ2-2
D gene: TRBD2
V gene: TRBV5-4
clone size: .
CDR3 protein: CASSSWSALAGGTGELFF
CDR3 DNA: TGTGCCAGCAGCTCCTGGTCGGCTCTAGCGGGAGGTACCGGGGAGCTGTTTTTT

J gene: TRBJ1-1
D gene: TRBD1
V gene: TRBV5-1
clone size: .
CDR3 protein: CASSFTGVANTEAFF
CDR3 DNA: TGCGCCAGCAGCTTTACAGGGGTCGCGAACACTGAAGCTTTCTTT

J gene: TRBJ2-3
D gene: .
V gene: TRBV11-2
clone size: .
CDR3 protein: CASAPLGATDTQYF
CDR3 DNA: TGTGCCAGCGCTCCCCTTGGGGCCACAGATACGCAGTATTTT

J gene: TRBJ1-2
D gene: .
V gene: TRBV30
clone size: .
CDR3 protein: CAWSSGNYGYTF
CDR3 DNA: TGTGCCTGGAGTTCAGGGAACTATGGCTACACCTTC

J gene: TRBJ2-1
D gene: TRBD2
V gene: TRBV7-6
clone size: .
CDR3 protein: CASSLGSGRAGEQFF
CDR3 DNA: TGTGCCAGCAGCTTAGGTAGCGGGAGGGCCGGCGAGCAGTTCTTC

J gene: TRBJ2-1
D gene: .
V gene: TRBV5-1
clone size: .
CDR3 protein: CASSLGPNNEQFF
CDR3 DNA: TGCGCCAGCAGCTTGGGGCCAAACAATGAGCAGTTCTTC

J gene: TRBJ1-2
D gene: .
V gene: TRBV5-1
clone size: once
CDR3 protein: CASSSDSDYGYTF
CDR3 DNA: TGCGCCAGCAGCTCGGACAGTGACTATGGCTACACCTTC

J gene: TRBJ1-1
D gene: .
V gene: TRBV1
clone size: few
CDR3 protein: CTSSHLTGLMNTEAFF
CDR3 DNA: TGCACCAGCAGCCACTTGACAGGGCTCATGAACACTGAAGCTTTCTTT

J gene: TRBJ1-5
D gene: .
V gene: TRBV19
clone size: .
CDR3 protein: CASSIQGHKNQPQHF
CDR3 DNA: TGTGCCAGTAGTATACAGGGTCATAAGAATCAGCCCCAGCATTTT

J gene: TRBJ2-2
D gene: TRBD1
V gene: TRBV7-3
clone size: .
CDR3 protein: CASSPPGQGEGGELFF
CDR3 DNA: TGTGCCAGCAGCCCCCCCGGACAGGGAGAGGGCGGGGAGCTGTTTTTT

J gene: TRBJ2-1
D gene: .
V gene: TRBV7-3
clone size: few
CDR3 protein: CASSLSSQGSYNEQFF
CDR3 DNA: TGTGCCAGCAGCTTATCAAGCCAGGGATCCTACAATGAGCAGTTCTTC

J gene: TRBJ1-6
D gene: TRBD1
V gene: TRBV4-2
clone size: few
CDR3 protein: CASSDRGLSPSRLHF
CDR3 DNA: TGTGCCAGCAGCGACAGGGGGCTTAGTCCATCGCGCCTCCACTTT

J gene: TRBJ1-1
D gene: TRBD1
V gene: TRBV5-8
clone size: .
CDR3 protein: CASSALRGQEAFF
CDR3 DNA: TGTGCCAGCAGCGCCTTAAGGGGGCAAGAAGCTTTCTTT

J gene: TRBJ1-1
D gene: .
V gene: TRBV4-2
clone size: .
CDR3 protein: CASSPVGQGNTEAFF
CDR3 DNA: TGTGCCAGCAGCCCCGTGGGGCAGGGGAACACTGAAGCTTTCTTT

J gene: TRBJ1-5
D gene: TRBD1
V gene: TRBV27
clone size: .
CDR3 protein: CASSLSWGTGGGQPQHF
CDR3 DNA: TGTGCCAGCAGTTTATCGTGGGGGACAGGGGGCGGGCAGCCCCAGCATTTT

J gene: TRBJ2-1
D gene: .
V gene: TRBV2
clone size: .
CDR3 protein: CASMTDSMHEQFF
CDR3 DNA: TGTGCCAGCATGACGGATAGCATGCATGAGCAGTTCTTC

J gene: TRBJ2-2
D gene: .
V gene: TRBV5-5
clone size: .
CDR3 protein: CASSLDLSAGELFF
CDR3 DNA: TGTGCCAGCAGCTTGGACTTGTCTGCCGGGGAGCTGTTTTTT

J gene: TRBJ1-2
D gene: TRBD1
V gene: TRBV24-1
clone size: once
CDR3 protein: CATSRDSLYGYTF
CDR3 DNA: TGTGCCACCAGCCGGGACAGCCTCTATGGCTACACCTTC

J gene: TRBJ1-3
D gene: .
V gene: TRBV3-1/TRBV3-2
clone size: .
CDR3 protein: CASSQGGQGHSGNTIYF
CDR3 DNA: TGTGCCAGCAGCCAAGGAGGCCAGGGACACTCTGGAAACACCATATATTTT

J gene: TRBJ2-1
D gene: TRBD2
V gene: TRBV6-2/TRBV6-3
clone size: .
CDR3 protein: CASSYNRAASGGSYNEQFF
CDR3 DNA: TGTGCCAGCAGTTATAACCGGGCGGCTAGCGGGGGCTCCTACAATGAGCAGTTCTTC

J gene: TRBJ1-4
D gene: .
V gene: TRBV4-3
clone size: .
CDR3 protein: CASSQDTRQGMNEKLFF
CDR3 DNA: TGCGCCAGCAGCCAAGACACCCGTCAGGGAATGAATGAAAAACTGTTTTTT

J gene: TRBJ2-3
D gene: .
V gene: TRBV4-1
clone size: .
CDR3 protein: CASSQDRVRADTQYF
CDR3 DNA: TGCGCCAGCAGCCAAGACAGGGTAAGGGCAGATACGCAGTATTTT

J gene: TRBJ1-2
D gene: TRBD1
V gene: TRBV19
clone size: .
CDR3 protein: CASSIGTGFGYGYTF
CDR3 DNA: TGTGCCAGTAGTATAGGGACAGGGTTTGGATATGGCTACACCTTC

J gene: TRBJ1-5
D gene: .
V gene: TRBV6-1
clone size: .
CDR3 protein: CASSEVGQHYNQPQHF
CDR3 DNA: TGTGCCAGCAGTGAAGTAGGACAGCACTATAATCAGCCCCAGCATTTT

J gene: TRBJ1-5
D gene: .
V gene: TRBV5-8
clone size: .
CDR3 protein: CASSLVGPRGQPQHF
CDR3 DNA: TGTGCCAGCAGCTTGGTGGGCCCAAGGGGTCAGCCCCAGCATTTT

J gene: TRBJ2-7
D gene: .
V gene: TRBV20-1
clone size: .
CDR3 protein: CSGGRSYEQYF
CDR3 DNA: TGCAGCGGGGGAAGGTCCTACGAGCAGTACTTC

J gene: TRBJ1-2
D gene: TRBD1
V gene: TRBV27
clone size: .
CDR3 protein: CASSQTGSYGYTF
CDR3 DNA: TGTGCCAGCAGTCAGACAGGGTCCTATGGCTACACCTTC

J gene: TRBJ1-1
D gene: .
V gene: TRBV30
clone size: .
CDR3 protein: CAWSVAGTEAFF
CDR3 DNA: TGTGCCTGGAGTGTAGCTGGCACTGAAGCTTTCTTT

J gene: TRBJ2-7
D gene: .
V gene: TRBV5-1
clone size: .
CDR3 protein: CASSYSRPTYEQYF
CDR3 DNA: TGCGCCAGCAGCTACAGTAGACCGACCTACGAGCAGTACTTC

J gene: TRBJ2-2
D gene: .
V gene: TRBV19
clone size: .
CDR3 protein: CASANRRNTGELFF
CDR3 DNA: TGTGCCAGTGCAAACAGAAGGAACACCGGGGAGCTGTTTTTT

J gene: TRBJ1-3
D gene: .
V gene: TRBV6-5
clone size: few
CDR3 protein: CASSSRSGNTIYF
CDR3 DNA: TGTGCCAGCAGTTCCAGATCTGGAAACACCATATATTTT

J gene: TRBJ1-1
D gene: .
V gene: TRBV7-8
clone size: .
CDR3 protein: CASRRGDTEAFF
CDR3 DNA: TGTGCCAGCAGGCGGGGAGACACTGAAGCTTTCTTT

J gene: TRBJ2-1
D gene: TRBD2
V gene: TRBV7-2
clone size: .
CDR3 protein: CASSLAGGFFNSYNEQFF
CDR3 DNA: TGTGCCAGCAGTCTAGCGGGGGGCTTTTTTAACTCCTACAATGAGCAGTTCTTC

J gene: TRBJ2-5
D gene: TRBD2
V gene: TRBV24-1
clone size: .
CDR3 protein: CATSDLAGVSRETQYF
CDR3 DNA: TGTGCCACCAGTGATTTAGCGGGAGTTAGCCGAGAGACCCAGTACTTC

J gene: TRBJ2-5
D gene: .
V gene: TRBV4-2
clone size: .
CDR3 protein: CASSQESSAETQYF
CDR3 DNA: TGTGCCAGCAGCCAAGAAAGTAGCGCCGAGACCCAGTACTTC

J gene: TRBJ2-7
D gene: TRBD2
V gene: TRBV7-9
clone size: .
CDR3 protein: CASSLSSGVGYEQYF
CDR3 DNA: TGTGCCAGCAGCTTATCGAGCGGGGTGGGATACGAGCAGTACTTC

J gene: TRBJ1-3
D gene: TRBD1
V gene: TRBV5-8
clone size: .
CDR3 protein: CASTQTGLGNTIYF
CDR3 DNA: TGTGCCAGCACCCAGACAGGGCTGGGAAACACCATATATTTT

J gene: TRBJ1-2
D gene: TRBD1
V gene: TRBV9
clone size: .
CDR3 protein: CASRAGTGFGYTF
CDR3 DNA: TGTGCCAGCAGGGCCGGGACAGGGTTCGGCTACACCTTC